The entry below describes one T cell receptor (beta chain). Its antigen remains unidentified. V was shortened by 5 bases and J by 5 bases, with 10 bases between the two germline ends. CDR1 and CDR2 from the germline V gene are SGHTA and FQGNSA. CDR3 length: 13 amino acids. This sample stems from a study of T cell responses to AZD1222 COVID-19 vaccine. At the level of the study: Second-dose recipients at about 4 or about 12 weeks were treated as one pooled group.

Generated by immunoSEQ multiplex PCR, the TCRdb table keeps only in-frame clones and is missing some. The sample lists tens of thousands of clones, around 80% seen once, with approximately 4% in the top ten. Notes on the study in general: Unmutated variant regions are reportedly targeted by nearly half of spike-specific TCRs. Increased Spike-specific TCR breadth and depth were observed after two AZD1222 doses. Most donors were white British, females outnumbered males, and clonal diversity was possibly underestimated.

The genes are TRBV7-2 and TRBJ1-5, with D maybe TRBD1 (5 bases). The source is an adult in good health. This specimen consisted of peripheral blood, obtained on day 0 of AZD1222 vaccination. CDR3 protein: CASSQQADQPQHF. The DNA of the CDR3 is TGTGCCAGCAGCCAACAGGCCGATCAGCCCCAGCATTTT.